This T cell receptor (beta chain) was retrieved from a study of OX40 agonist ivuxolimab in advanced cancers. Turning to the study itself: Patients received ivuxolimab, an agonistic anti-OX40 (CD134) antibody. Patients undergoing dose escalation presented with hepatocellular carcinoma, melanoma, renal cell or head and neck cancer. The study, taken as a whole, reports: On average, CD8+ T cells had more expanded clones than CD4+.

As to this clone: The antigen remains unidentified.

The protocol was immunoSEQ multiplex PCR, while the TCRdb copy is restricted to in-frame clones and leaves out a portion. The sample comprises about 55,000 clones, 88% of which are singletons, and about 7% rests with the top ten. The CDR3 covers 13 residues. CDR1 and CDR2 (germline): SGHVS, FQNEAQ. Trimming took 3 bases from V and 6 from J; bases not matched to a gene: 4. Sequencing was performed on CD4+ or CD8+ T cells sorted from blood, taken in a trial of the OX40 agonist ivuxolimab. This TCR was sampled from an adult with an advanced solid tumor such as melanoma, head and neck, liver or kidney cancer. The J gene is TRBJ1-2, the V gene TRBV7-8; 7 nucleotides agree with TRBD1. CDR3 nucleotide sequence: TGTGCCAGCAGCTTTCCCAGGGGGGATGGCTACACCTTC. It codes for CASSFPRGDGYTF.